This T cell receptor beta chain was captured in a study of T cell responses to AZD1222 COVID-19 vaccine. Study-level information: Second-dose recipients at about 4 or about 12 weeks were treated as one pooled group. The study's findings and limits: Within unmutated variant regions lay the reported targets of nearly half of spike-specific TCRs. Most donors were white British, females outnumbered males, and clonal diversity was possibly underestimated. Seropositive status at baseline applied to only a handful of AZD1222 recipients.

Notes on this clone: The antigen is unknown.

Method: immunoSEQ multiplex PCR; TCRdb's copy keeps in-frame clones and lacks some. The table records 150,000 to 200,000 clones, roughly 90% of them present only once. Germline V gene data show CDR1 as MGHRA and CDR2 as YSYEKL. This CDR3 has 15 residues. Trimming stripped 0 bases from V and 3 bases from J, with 12 bases between. This sequence originates from an adult in good health. The chain links TRBV4-1 to TRBJ2-7; tentative D call: TRBD1 (6 bases). Sequencing was performed on peripheral blood, taken on day 0 of AZD1222 vaccination. The CDR3 protein is CASSQEGHGHYEQYF. CDR3 nucleotide sequence: TGCGCCAGCAGCCAAGAGGGACACGGACACTACGAGCAGTACTTC.